This TCR beta chain was sequenced during a study of Ad26.COV2.S vaccination and SARS-CoV-2 variants. For the study at large: Donor participated within the Ad26.COV2.S arm of the COV1001 trial. The authors gave Ad26.COV2.S intramuscularly, either once or twice 56 days apart. Whole-study findings and limits: The TCR-based breadth and depth measures might underestimate overall T cell responses. Participants given vaccine showed non-spike TCR breadth similar to that of placebo recipients.

This CDR3 has 16 amino acids. Germline V gene sequence: CDR1 MNHEY, CDR2 SVGAGI. The V and J ends lost 0 bases and 4 bases respectively, with 15 bases between them. A remark on this clone: What it binds is not known.

The method was immunoSEQ multiplex PCR; TCRdb's version includes in-frame clones alone and lacks a portion of them. The table includes 400,000 to 450,000 clones, 80% to 95% detected once. Indicated treatment: over 15 received Ad26.COV2.S at low or high dose, single or two shots; about five received placebo; per-sample allocation not given. The samples date from day 63 after the first vaccine or placebo injection. The sequence was obtained from a person between 18 and 65 years old who received the Ad26.COV2.S COVID-19 vaccine or a placebo. V gene TRBV6-5 combines with J gene TRBJ1-2; D is unclear. The sample consisted of peripheral blood, taken in a trial of Ad26.COV2.S vaccine versus placebo. The CDR3 DNA reads as TGTGCCAGCAGTTACTCGAGGGCCTTGTCGGGCTATGGCTACACCTTC. Amino acid sequence: CASSYSRALSGYGYTF.